This TCR beta chain was sequenced in a study of CD8 T cells in ankylosing spondylitis. In its sample, this clonotype was seen a few times. Its target is not known. This CDR3 region has 14 residues. V lost 7 bases and J 6 bases, leaving 15 bases between the germline ends. One entry per CDR3 protein results from TCRdb running MiXCR on the 5' RACE reads. Among 670,000 or so distinct CDR3 sequences listed, 15% to 20% were seen once. Whole-study results and caveats: Made up of under 10 highly homologous variants, a TCR beta motif appeared characteristic of ankylosing spondylitis blood. According to the report, clones linked to the disease were significantly enriched in matched synovial fluid samples taken from ankylosing spondylitis patients.

The sequenced material came from blood, either unsorted or a sorted T cell fraction (not recorded which). The receptor's source is a male donor with ankylosing spondylitis. The chain recombines TRBV12-3 or TRBV12-4 with TRBJ2-2; a weak D match, TRBD1 (5 bases). Here the CDR3 DNA reads TGTGCCAGCAAGAATGGGGCCCAGGCCGGGGAGCTGTTTTTT. Residues: CASKNGAQAGELFF.